The clone carrying this T cell receptor beta chain showed up just once. The repertoire was sequenced with immunoSEQ multiplex PCR; TCRdb's copy has only in-frame clones and lacks some. This table holds under 40,000 clones, 85% found once. This record belongs to a study of blood T cell repertoires in COVID-19. Study summary: Samples of COVID-19 (acute and convalescent) were obtained from the United States, Italy and Spain.

The CDR3 is 15 residues long. From germline, CDR1 is SGHAT and CDR2 FQDESV (reference sequence). Losses at the gene ends were 4 bases for V and 3 bases for J; bases not matched to a gene: 1. The TCR was taken from a human donor with acute or convalescent COVID-19. The donor label of this sample is uncertain. The chain joins TRBV11-1 to TRBJ2-3, with 13 bases aligning to TRBD2. The specimen was peripheral blood. CDR3: CASSWGLAGTDTQYF. CDR3 nucleotide sequence: TGTGCCAGCAGCTGGGGACTAGCGGGAACAGATACGCAGTATTTT.